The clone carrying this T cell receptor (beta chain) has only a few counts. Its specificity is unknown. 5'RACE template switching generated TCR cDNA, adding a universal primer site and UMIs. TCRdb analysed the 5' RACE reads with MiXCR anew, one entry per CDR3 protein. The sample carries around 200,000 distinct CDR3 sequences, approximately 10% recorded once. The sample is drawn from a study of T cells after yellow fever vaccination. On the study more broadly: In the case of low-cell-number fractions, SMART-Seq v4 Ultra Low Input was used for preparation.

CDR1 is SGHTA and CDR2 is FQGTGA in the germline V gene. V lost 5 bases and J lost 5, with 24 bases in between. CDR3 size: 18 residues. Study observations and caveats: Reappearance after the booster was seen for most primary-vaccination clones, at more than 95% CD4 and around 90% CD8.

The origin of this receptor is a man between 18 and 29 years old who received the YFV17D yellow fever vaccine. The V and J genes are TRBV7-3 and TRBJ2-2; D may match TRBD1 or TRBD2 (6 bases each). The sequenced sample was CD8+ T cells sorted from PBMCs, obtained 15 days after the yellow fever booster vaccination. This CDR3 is CASSAGHQSRLGTGELFF. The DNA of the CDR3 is TGTGCCAGCAGCGCGGGACACCAGTCTAGGTTGGGGACCGGGGAGCTGTTTTTT.